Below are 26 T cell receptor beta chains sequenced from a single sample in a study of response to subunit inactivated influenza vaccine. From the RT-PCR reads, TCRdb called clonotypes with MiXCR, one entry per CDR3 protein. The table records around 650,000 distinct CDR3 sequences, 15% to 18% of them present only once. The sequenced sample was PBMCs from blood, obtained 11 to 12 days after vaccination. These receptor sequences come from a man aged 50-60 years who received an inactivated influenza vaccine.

Written as DNA, the CDR3 is TGCGCCAGCAGCAGGGACGGCAACACTGAAGCTTTCTTT. Translated, it gives CASSRDGNTEAFF. The rearrangement joins TRBV5-1 to TRBJ1-1; D might be TRBD1 (5 bases). The CDR3 length is 13 residues. Trimming left V 4 bases short and J 2 bases short, with 9 bases between. CDR1 and CDR2 from the germline V gene are SGHRS and YFSETQ.

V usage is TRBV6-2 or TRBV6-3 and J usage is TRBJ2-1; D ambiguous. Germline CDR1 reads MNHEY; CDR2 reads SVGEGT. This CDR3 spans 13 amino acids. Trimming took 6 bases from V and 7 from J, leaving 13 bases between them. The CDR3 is CASSLYQGNEQFF. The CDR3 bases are TGTGCCAGCAGCCTTTATCAAGGAAATGAGCAGTTCTTC.

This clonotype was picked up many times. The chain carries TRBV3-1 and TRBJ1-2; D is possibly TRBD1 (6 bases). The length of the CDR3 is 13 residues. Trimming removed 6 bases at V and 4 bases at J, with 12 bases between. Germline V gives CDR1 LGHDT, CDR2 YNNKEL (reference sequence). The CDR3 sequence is CASSYRALYGYTF. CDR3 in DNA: TGTGCCAGCAGTTACAGGGCCCTCTATGGCTACACCTTC.

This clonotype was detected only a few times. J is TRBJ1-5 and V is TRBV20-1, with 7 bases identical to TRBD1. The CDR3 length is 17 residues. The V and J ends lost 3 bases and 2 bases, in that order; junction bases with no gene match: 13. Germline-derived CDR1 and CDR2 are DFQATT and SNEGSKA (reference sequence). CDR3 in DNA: TGCAGTGCTAGCGCGGGAACAGGGGTAGGAGGCAATCAGCCCCAGCATTTT. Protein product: CSASAGTGVGGNQPQHF.

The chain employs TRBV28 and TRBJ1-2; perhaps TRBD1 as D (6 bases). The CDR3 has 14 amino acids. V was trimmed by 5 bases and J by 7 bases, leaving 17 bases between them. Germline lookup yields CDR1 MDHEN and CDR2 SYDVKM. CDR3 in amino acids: CASSPHGGGSGYTF. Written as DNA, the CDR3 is TGTGCCAGCAGTCCCCATGGGGGGGGCTCTGGCTACACCTTC.

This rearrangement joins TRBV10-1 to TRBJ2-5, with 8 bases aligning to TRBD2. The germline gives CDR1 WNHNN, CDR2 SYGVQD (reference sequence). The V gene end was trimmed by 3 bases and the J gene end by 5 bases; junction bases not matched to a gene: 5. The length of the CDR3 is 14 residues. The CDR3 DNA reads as TGCGCCAGCAGTGACTCGGGGGGGCCGGAGACCCAGTACTTC. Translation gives CASSDSGGPETQYF.

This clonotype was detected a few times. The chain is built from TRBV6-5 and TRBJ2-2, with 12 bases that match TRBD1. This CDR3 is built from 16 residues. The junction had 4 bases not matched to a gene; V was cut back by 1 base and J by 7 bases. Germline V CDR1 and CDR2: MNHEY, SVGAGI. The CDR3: CASSYLGQGAFGELFF. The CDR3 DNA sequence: TGTGCCAGCAGTTACTTGGGACAGGGGGCGTTCGGGGAGCTGTTTTTT.

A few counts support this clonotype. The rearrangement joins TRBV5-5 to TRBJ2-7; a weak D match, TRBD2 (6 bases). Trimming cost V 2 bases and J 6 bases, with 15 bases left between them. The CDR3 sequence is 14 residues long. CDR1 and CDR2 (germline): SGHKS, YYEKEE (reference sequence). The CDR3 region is CASSLQPGVLEQYF. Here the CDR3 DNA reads TGTGCCAGCAGCTTACAACCGGGAGTCCTCGAGCAGTACTTC.

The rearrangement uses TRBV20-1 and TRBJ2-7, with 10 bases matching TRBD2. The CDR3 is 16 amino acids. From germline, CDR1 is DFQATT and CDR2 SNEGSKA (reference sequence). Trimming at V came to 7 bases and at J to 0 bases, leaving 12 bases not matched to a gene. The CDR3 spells CSVNSGGPPSSYEQYF. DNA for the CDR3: TGCAGTGTTAATAGCGGGGGGCCGCCAAGCTCCTACGAGCAGTACTTC.

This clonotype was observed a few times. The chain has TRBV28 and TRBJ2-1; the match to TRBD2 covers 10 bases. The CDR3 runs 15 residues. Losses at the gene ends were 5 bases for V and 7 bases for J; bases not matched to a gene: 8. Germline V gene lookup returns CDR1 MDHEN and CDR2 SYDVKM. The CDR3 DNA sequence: TGTGCCAGCAGTCCACCCCTAGCGGGAGTAAATGAGCAGTTCTTC. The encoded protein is CASSPPLAGVNEQFF.

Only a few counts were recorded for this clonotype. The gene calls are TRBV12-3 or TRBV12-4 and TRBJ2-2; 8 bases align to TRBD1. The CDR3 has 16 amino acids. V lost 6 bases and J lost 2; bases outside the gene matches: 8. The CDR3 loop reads CASSYRTGRNTGELFF. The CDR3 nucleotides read TGTGCCAGCAGCTATCGGACAGGGCGAAACACCGGGGAGCTGTTTTTT.

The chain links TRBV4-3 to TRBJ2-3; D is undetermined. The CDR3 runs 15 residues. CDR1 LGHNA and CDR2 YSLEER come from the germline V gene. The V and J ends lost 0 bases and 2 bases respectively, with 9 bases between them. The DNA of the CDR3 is TGCGCCAGCAGCCAAGACCAGGAGCTCACAGATACGCAGTATTTT. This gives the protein CASSQDQELTDTQYF.

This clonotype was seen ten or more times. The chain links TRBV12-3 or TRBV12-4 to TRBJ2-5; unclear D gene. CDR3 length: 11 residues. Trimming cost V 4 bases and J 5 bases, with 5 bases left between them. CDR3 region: CASSWRETQYF. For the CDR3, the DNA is TGTGCCAGCAGTTGGCGGGAGACCCAGTACTTC.

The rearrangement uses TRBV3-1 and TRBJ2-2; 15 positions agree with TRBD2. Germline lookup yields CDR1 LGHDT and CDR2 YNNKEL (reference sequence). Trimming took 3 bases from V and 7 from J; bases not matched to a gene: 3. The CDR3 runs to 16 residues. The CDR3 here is CASSQRGLAGGGELFF. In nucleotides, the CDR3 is TGTGCCAGCAGCCAGAGGGGACTAGCGGGAGGCGGGGAGCTGTTTTTT.

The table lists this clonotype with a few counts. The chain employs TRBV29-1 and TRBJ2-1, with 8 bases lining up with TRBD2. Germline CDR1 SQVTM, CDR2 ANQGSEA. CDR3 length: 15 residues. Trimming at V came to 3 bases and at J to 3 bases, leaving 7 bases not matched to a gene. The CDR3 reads CSVEATSVNYNEQFF. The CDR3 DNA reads TGCAGCGTTGAGGCGACTAGCGTAAACTACAATGAGCAGTTCTTC.

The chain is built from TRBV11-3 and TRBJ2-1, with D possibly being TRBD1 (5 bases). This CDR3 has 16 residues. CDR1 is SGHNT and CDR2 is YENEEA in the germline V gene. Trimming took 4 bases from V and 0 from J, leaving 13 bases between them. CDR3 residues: CASSSTTESSYNEQFF. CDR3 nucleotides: TGTGCCAGCAGCTCCACGACAGAGAGCTCCTACAATGAGCAGTTCTTC.

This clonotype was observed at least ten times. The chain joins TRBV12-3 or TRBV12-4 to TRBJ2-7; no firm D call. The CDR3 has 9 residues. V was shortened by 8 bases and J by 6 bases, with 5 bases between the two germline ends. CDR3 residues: CASLCEQYF. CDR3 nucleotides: TGTGCCAGCCTCTGCGAGCAGTACTTC.

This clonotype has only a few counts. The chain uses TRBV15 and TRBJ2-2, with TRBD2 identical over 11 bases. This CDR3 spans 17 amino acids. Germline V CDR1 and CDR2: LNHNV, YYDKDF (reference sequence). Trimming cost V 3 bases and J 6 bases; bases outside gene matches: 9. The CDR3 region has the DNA TGTGCCACCAGCAGGCCGATCGGACTAGCGGGTTCCGGGGAGCTGTTTTTT. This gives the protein CATSRPIGLAGSGELFF.

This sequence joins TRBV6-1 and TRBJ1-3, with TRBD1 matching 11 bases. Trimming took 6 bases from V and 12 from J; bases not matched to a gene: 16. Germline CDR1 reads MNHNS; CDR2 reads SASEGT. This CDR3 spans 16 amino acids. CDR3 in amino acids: CASSRGQGARWGNIYF. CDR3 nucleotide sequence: TGTGCCAGCAGCCGAGGACAGGGGGCGCGTTGGGGTAACATATATTTT.

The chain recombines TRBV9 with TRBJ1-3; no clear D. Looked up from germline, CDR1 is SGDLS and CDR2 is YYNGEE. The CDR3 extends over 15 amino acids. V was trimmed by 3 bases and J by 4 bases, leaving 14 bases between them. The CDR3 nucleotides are TGTGCCAGCAGCGAAGGGCCAGGACTCGGAAACACCATATATTTT. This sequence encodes CASSEGPGLGNTIYF. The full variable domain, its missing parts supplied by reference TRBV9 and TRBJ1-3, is DSGVTQTPKHLITATGQRVTLRCSPRSGDLSVYWYQQSLDQGLQFLIQYYNGEERAKGNILERFSAQQFPDLHSELNLSSLELGDSALYFCASSEGPGLGNTIYFGEGSWLTVV.

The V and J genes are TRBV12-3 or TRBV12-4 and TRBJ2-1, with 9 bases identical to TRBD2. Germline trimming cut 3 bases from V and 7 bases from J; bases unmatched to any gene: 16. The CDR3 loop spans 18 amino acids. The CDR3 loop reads CASSLLPPGTSNANEQFF. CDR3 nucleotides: TGTGCCAGCAGTTTGCTTCCCCCCGGGACTAGCAACGCAAATGAGCAGTTCTTC.

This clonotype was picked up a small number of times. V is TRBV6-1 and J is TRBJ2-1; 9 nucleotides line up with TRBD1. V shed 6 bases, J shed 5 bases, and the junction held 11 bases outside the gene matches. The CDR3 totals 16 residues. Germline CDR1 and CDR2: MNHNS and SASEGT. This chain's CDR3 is CASSPLRQGGNNEQFF. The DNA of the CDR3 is TGTGCCAGCAGCCCCCTCAGACAGGGGGGGAACAATGAGCAGTTCTTC.

CDR3 protein: CSVQYPSGGFLNEQFF. The CDR3 bases are TGCAGCGTCCAATACCCTAGCGGGGGGTTTCTCAATGAGCAGTTCTTC. The gene calls are TRBV29-1 and TRBJ2-1, with 11 positions matching TRBD2. The CDR3 is 16 amino acids. Germline-derived CDR1 and CDR2 are SQVTM and ANQGSEA. J lost 6 bases, V lost 6 bases, and 13 bases had no gene match.

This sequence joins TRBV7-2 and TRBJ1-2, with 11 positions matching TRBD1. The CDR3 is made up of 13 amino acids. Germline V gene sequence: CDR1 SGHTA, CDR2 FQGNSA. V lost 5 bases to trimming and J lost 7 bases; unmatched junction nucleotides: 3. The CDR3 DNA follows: TGTGCCAGCAGCCAGGACAGGGGGCTTGGCTACACCTTC. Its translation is CASSQDRGLGYTF.

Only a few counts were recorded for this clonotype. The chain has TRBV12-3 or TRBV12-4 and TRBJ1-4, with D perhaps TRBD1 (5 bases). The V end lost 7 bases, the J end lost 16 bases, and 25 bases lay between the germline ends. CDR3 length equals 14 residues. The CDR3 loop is CASTPKESGTRRFF. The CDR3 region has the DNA TGTGCCAGCACCCCTAAGGAGTCAGGGACCAGACGGTTTTTT.

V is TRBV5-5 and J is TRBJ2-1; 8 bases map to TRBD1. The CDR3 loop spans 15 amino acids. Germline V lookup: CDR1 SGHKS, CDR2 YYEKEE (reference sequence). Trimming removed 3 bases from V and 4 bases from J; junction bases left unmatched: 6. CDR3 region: CASSSVGQEYNEQFF. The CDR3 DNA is TGTGCCAGCAGCTCAGTGGGACAGGAGTACAATGAGCAGTTCTTC.